The 2 T cell receptor beta chains below come from one sample, sequenced in a study of graft-versus-host responses after intestinal transplantation. Generated by immunoSEQ multiplex PCR, the TCRdb table keeps only in-frame clones and is missing some. The sample shows tens of thousands of clones, roughly 90% of them seen only once. No cognate antigen is known for these TCRs. The input for sequencing was unstimulated CD4+ T cells sorted from spleen or lymph node cells, taken before transplant. The receptors here all came from a human donor who was the organ donor for an intestinal transplant.

This clone was seen just once. This CDR3 is CASSWTGKTYEQYF. The CDR3 DNA reads TGTGCCAGCAGCTGGACAGGAAAAACCTACGAGCAGTACTTC. The chain employs TRBV7-9 and TRBJ2-7; TRBD1 aligns across 7 bases. The CDR3 is 14 residues long. From germline, CDR1 is SEHNR and CDR2 FQNEAQ (reference sequence). V shed 4 bases, J shed 2 bases, and the junction held 5 bases outside the gene matches.

V and J are TRBV28 and TRBJ1-2; TRBD1 matches 10 bases. The V segment lost 1 base and the J segment 0 bases; nucleotides outside the gene matches: 8. From germline, CDR1 is MDHEN and CDR2 SYDVKM. The CDR3 covers 18 residues. CDR3 DNA: TGTGCCAGCAGTTTATTTTTCTTGGGACAGGGGCCTAACTATGGCTACACCTTC. The encoded protein is CASSLFFLGQGPNYGYTF.